The clone carrying this T cell receptor (beta chain) is called medium-sized based on its frequency. cDNA libraries for TRB were generated by 5' RACE incorporating UMI labels. After re-calling the 5' RACE reads, TCRdb lists one entry per CDR3 protein, DNA absent. Recorded here are around 24,000 distinct CDR3 sequences; the top ten clones represent 3.5% to 5%. The CDR3 length is 13 residues. CDR1 WSHSY and CDR2 SAAADI come from the germline V gene. This sample was taken from a study of CXCR3-negative and CXCR3-positive naive CD8 T cells. This receptor was identified in a human donor in good health. Some clones in this sample may be carry-over from other donors' samples. V is TRBV10-2 and J is TRBJ2-7. The sample consisted of naive CXCR3- CD8+ T cells from blood. As for subset: CD45RO-CCR7+CD27+CD95- naive CD8+ T cells lacking CXCR3 (TNR3-). The CDR3: CASSESSSYEQYF.